Following are 14 T cell receptor beta chains from one sample sequenced in a study of blood T cell repertoires in COVID-19. Sequenced by immunoSEQ multiplex PCR; TCRdb stores in-frame clones only, minus some. Among approximately 250,000 clones listed, approximately 90% were seen once. The material sequenced was PBMCs or T cells enriched from blood (not recorded which). The receptors here all came from a woman in her twenties or thirties who had recovered from COVID-19.

The rearrangement uses TRBV5-6 and TRBJ2-2, with D tentatively TRBD1 (6 bases). Per germline, CDR1 SGHDT and CDR2 YYEEEE. Deletions cut 4 bases from V and 4 bases from J, with 17 bases between. This CDR3 is built from 16 residues. CDR3 residues: CASSPGGGRGTGELFF. The CDR3 DNA is TGTGCCAGCAGCCCTGGGGGCGGTCGGGGCACCGGGGAGCTGTTTTTT.

This clone was counted a single time. J is TRBJ2-7 and V is TRBV27; 12 nucleotides agree with TRBD2. J was trimmed by 2 bases and V by 6 bases; bases with no gene match: 2. This CDR3 spans 14 amino acids. CDR1 is MNHEY, CDR2 SMNVEV, per germline (reference sequence). This CDR3 reads CASRRTSGAYEQYF. In DNA, the CDR3 is TGTGCCAGCAGGCGGACTAGCGGGGCCTACGAGCAGTACTTC.

V and J are TRBV27 and TRBJ1-2, with D possibly being TRBD1 (6 bases). Germline V gene sequence: CDR1 MNHEY, CDR2 SMNVEV (reference sequence). V lost 5 bases, J lost 8 bases, and 12 bases lay in between. The CDR3 spans 12 residues. The CDR3 spells CASSRRGAGYTF. The DNA for the CDR3 is TGTGCCAGCAGTCGCCGGGGGGCGGGCTACACCTTC.

The rearrangement links TRBV28 to TRBJ1-3, with 9 bases that match TRBD1. CDR1 is MDHEN, CDR2 SYDVKM, per germline. The CDR3 spans 15 residues. Trimming at V came to 4 bases and at J to 4 bases, leaving 5 bases not matched to a gene. The CDR3 reads CASSSTGGFGNTIYF. CDR3 coding DNA: TGTGCCAGCAGTTCCACAGGGGGCTTCGGAAACACCATATATTTT.

The rearrangement links TRBV28 to TRBJ1-2; 7 bases fit TRBD1. The CDR3 sequence is 17 residues long. Germline V lookup: CDR1 MDHEN, CDR2 SYDVKM. With 7 bases clipped from V and 2 bases from J, the junction kept 16 bases outside the gene matches. CDR3 loop: CASITHRQGIWNYGYTF. The CDR3 DNA sequence: TGTGCCAGCATTACTCATCGACAGGGTATATGGAACTATGGCTACACCTTC.

This chain uses TRBV10-3 with TRBJ2-2; D may be TRBD1 (6 bases). The CDR3 is made up of 17 amino acids. Germline V gene lookup returns CDR1 ENHRY and CDR2 SYGVKD. Trimming cost V 3 bases and J 3 bases, with 17 bases left between them. The CDR3 nucleotides are TGTGCCATCAGTGAAGGTTCAGGGGTGGGTTACACCGGGGAGCTGTTTTTT. Translated: CAISEGSGVGYTGELFF.

The J gene is TRBJ1-5, the V gene TRBV6-2 or TRBV6-3; D gene uncertain. This CDR3 spans 15 amino acids. V was cut by 4 bases and J by 0 bases, with 10 bases left in between. CDR1 MNHEY and CDR2 SVGEGT come from the germline V gene. Here the CDR3 reads CASSFRAVSNQPQHF. DNA of the CDR3: TGTGCCAGCAGTTTTCGCGCCGTTAGCAATCAGCCCCAGCATTTT.

The J gene is TRBJ2-1, the V gene TRBV7-2; 7 bases map to TRBD2. This CDR3 is built from 13 residues. The V segment lost 7 bases and the J segment 12 bases; nucleotides outside the gene matches: 12. Germline CDR1 reads SGHTA; CDR2 reads FQGNSA. CDR3 DNA sequence: TGTGCCAGCAAAGCCACGGGACTACCGCCGCAGTTCTTC. Protein product: CASKATGLPPQFF.

In this sample, this clone turned up a few times. The rearrangement links TRBV4-1 to TRBJ2-2; TRBD1 matches 12 bases. The V segment lost 1 base and the J segment 6 bases; nucleotides outside the gene matches: 6. The CDR3 has 17 amino acids. Per the germline V gene, CDR1 is MGHRA and CDR2 is YSYEKL. The CDR3 is CASSQVRGQGAAGELFF. CDR3 DNA sequence: TGCGCCAGCAGCCAAGTTAGGGGACAGGGGGCCGCCGGGGAGCTGTTTTTT.

The table lists this clone with a count of one. The J gene is TRBJ2-1, the V gene TRBV7-8; 12 nucleotides agree with TRBD1. V gave up 6 bases and J gave up 9 bases; unmatched junction bases: 15. The CDR3 runs to 17 residues. Germline V gives CDR1 SGHVS, CDR2 FQNEAQ. CDR3 region: CASRSFGTGGVEGEQFF. Here the CDR3 DNA reads TGTGCCAGCAGGTCCTTCGGGACAGGGGGCGTCGAAGGTGAGCAGTTCTTC.

This clone was detected only once. This chain connects TRBV29-1 to TRBJ2-7, with a possible D match to TRBD1 (6 bases). Per germline, CDR1 SQVTM and CDR2 ANQGSEA. V was cut by 0 bases and J by 2 bases, with 14 bases left in between. This CDR3 spans 15 amino acids. CDR3 loop: CSVEEGHRMPYEQYF. The CDR3 DNA sequence: TGCAGCGTTGAAGAGGGACATAGGATGCCCTACGAGCAGTACTTC.

The chain recombines TRBV9 with TRBJ1-1; 7 nucleotides align to TRBD1. With V trimmed by 3 bases and J by 2 bases, 7 bases remained unmatched. The germline V gene encodes CDR1 SGDLS and CDR2 YYNGEE. The CDR3 extends over 15 amino acids. CDR3 loop: CASSESAGGNTEAFF. CDR3 nucleotide sequence: TGTGCCAGCAGCGAGTCGGCAGGGGGAAACACTGAAGCTTTCTTT.

The chain links TRBV15 to TRBJ2-1; 7 bases are shared with TRBD2. Per the germline V gene, CDR1 is LNHNV and CDR2 is YYDKDF (reference sequence). Trimming cost V 0 bases and J 6 bases; bases outside gene matches: 8. The CDR3 has 16 residues. The CDR3 here is CATSRDLAGVSNEQFF. In DNA form, the CDR3 reads TGTGCCACCAGCAGAGATCTGGCGGGAGTTTCCAATGAGCAGTTCTTC.

This clone came up a few times. This chain uses TRBV24-1 with TRBJ2-2; tentative D call: TRBD2 (6 bases). This CDR3 is built from 15 residues. V was pared by 2 bases and J by 5 bases, with 11 bases between. Germline V gene sequence: CDR1 KGHDR, CDR2 SFDVKD. The CDR3 sequence is CATSDYKGTTGELFF. The CDR3 nucleotides are TGTGCCACCAGTGATTATAAGGGGACTACCGGGGAGCTGTTTTTT.